These T cell receptor beta chains were read from a single sample in a study of shared clonotypes between healthy human individuals. Assay used: immunoSEQ multiplex PCR; TCRdb lists only in-frame clones, some missing. The table shows about 960,000 clones, with over 75% occurring only once. Material: memory CD4+ T cells sorted from blood. These TCRs come from a young man in good health. Each CDR3 is given with its conserved first and last residue. Fields, in order: D gene, clone size, V gene, J gene, CDR3 protein, CDR3 DNA. The D gene is left open where the match is weak. Expanded clones get a size class; other rows say once, few or many, or leave the size out.

D gene: TRBD2
clone size: -
V gene: TRBV7-2
J gene: TRBJ2-2
CDR3 protein: CASSSSGRESGELFF
CDR3 DNA: TGTGCCAGCAGCTCTAGCGGGAGAGAATCCGGGGAGCTGTTTTTT

D gene: TRBD2
clone size: -
V gene: TRBV9
J gene: TRBJ2-1
CDR3 protein: CASSARGLAGYNEQFF
CDR3 DNA: TGTGCCAGCAGCGCCCGTGGACTAGCGGGCTACAATGAGCAGTTCTTC

D gene: TRBD1
clone size: -
V gene: TRBV7-8
J gene: TRBJ1-1
CDR3 protein: CASSPGQGKMNTEAFF
CDR3 DNA: TGTGCCAGCAGCCCTGGACAGGGTAAGATGAACACTGAAGCTTTCTTT

D gene: -
clone size: -
V gene: TRBV7-9
J gene: TRBJ1-1
CDR3 protein: CASRAKGQIGEAFF
CDR3 DNA: TGTGCCAGCAGAGCAAAGGGGCAGATCGGGGAAGCTTTCTTT

D gene: -
clone size: -
V gene: TRBV29-1
J gene: TRBJ2-1
CDR3 protein: CSVEGQGRNEQFF
CDR3 DNA: TGCAGCGTTGAAGGGCAGGGGCGCAATGAGCAGTTCTTC

D gene: -
clone size: -
V gene: TRBV6-6
J gene: TRBJ1-4
CDR3 protein: CASSGPGRYEKLFF
CDR3 DNA: TGTGCCAGCAGTGGGCCTGGACGGTATGAAAAACTGTTTTTT

D gene: TRBD1
clone size: -
V gene: TRBV6-1
J gene: TRBJ1-2
CDR3 protein: CASKTGVEGYTF
CDR3 DNA: TGTGCCAGCAAAACAGGGGTGGAAGGCTACACCTTC

D gene: -
clone size: -
V gene: TRBV5-1
J gene: TRBJ2-3
CDR3 protein: CASSQGQTFTDTQYF
CDR3 DNA: TGCGCCAGCAGTCAAGGACAGACTTTCACAGATACGCAGTATTTT

D gene: -
clone size: -
V gene: TRBV5-4
J gene: TRBJ1-2
CDR3 protein: CASSLPSGNGYTF
CDR3 DNA: TGTGCCAGCAGCTTGCCCTCGGGTAACGGCTACACCTTC

D gene: -
clone size: few
V gene: TRBV4-2
J gene: TRBJ1-2
CDR3 protein: CASRGGAGGNLYGYTF
CDR3 DNA: TGTGCCAGCAGAGGTGGGGCCGGGGGCAACCTCTATGGCTACACCTTC

D gene: -
clone size: -
V gene: TRBV6-1
J gene: TRBJ1-6
CDR3 protein: CASSTTGMGSPLHF
CDR3 DNA: TGTGCCAGCAGTACCACAGGGATGGGTTCACCCCTCCACTTT